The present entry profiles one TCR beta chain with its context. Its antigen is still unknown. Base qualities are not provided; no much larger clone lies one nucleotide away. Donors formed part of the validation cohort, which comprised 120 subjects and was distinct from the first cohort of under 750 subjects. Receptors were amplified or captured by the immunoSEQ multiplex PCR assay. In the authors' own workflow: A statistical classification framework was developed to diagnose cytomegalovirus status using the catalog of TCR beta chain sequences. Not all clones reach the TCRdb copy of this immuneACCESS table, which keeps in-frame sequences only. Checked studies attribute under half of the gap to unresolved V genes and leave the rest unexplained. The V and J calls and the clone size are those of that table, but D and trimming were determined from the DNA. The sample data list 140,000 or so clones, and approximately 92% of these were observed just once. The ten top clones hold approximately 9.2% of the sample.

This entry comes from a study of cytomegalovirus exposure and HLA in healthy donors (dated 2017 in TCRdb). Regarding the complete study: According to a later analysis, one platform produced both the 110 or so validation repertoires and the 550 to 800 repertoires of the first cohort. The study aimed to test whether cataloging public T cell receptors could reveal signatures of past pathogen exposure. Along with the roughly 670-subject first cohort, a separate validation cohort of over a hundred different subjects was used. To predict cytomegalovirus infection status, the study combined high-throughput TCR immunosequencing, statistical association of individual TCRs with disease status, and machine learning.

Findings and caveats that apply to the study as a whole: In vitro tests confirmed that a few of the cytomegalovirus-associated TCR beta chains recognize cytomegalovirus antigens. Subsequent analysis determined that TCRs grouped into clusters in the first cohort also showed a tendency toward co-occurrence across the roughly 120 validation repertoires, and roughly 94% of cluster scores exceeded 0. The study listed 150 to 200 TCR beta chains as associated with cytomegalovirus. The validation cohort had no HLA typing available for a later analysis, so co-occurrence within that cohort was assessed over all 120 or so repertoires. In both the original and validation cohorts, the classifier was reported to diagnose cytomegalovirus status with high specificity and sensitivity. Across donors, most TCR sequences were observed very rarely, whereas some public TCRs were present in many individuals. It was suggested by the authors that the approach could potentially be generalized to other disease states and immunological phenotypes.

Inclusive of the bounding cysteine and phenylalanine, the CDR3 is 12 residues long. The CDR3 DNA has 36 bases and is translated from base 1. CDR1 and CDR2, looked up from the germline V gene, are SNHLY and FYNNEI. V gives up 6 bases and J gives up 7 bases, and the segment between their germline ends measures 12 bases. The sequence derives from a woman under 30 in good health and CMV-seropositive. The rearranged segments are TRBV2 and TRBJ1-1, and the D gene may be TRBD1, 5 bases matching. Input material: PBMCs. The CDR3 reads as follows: CASRGQSLEAFF. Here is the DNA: TGTGCCAGCAGGGGGCAATCGCTTGAAGCTTTCTTT.